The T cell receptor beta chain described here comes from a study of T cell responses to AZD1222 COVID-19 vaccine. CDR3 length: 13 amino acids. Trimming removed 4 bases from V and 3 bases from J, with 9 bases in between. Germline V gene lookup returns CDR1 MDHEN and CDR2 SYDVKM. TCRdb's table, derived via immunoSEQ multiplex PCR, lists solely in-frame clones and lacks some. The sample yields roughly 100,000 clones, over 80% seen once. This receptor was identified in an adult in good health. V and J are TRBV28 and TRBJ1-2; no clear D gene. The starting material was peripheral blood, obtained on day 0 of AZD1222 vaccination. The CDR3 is CASSSGGYYGYTF. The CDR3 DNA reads TGTGCCAGCAGTTCCGGTGGGTACTATGGCTACACCTTC.